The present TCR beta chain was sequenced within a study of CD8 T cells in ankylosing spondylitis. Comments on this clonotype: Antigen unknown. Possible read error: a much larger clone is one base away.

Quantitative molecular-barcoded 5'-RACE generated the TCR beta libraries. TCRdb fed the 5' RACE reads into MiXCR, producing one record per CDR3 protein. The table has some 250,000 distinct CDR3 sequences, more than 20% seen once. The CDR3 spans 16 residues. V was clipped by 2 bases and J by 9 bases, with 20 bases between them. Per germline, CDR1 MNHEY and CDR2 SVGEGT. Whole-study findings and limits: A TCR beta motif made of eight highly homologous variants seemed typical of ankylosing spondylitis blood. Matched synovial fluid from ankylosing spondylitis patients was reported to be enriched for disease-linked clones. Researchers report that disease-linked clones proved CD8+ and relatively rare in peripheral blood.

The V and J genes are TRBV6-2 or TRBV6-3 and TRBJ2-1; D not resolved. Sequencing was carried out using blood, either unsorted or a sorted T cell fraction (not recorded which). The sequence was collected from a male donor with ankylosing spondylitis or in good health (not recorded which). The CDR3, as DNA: TGTGCCAGCAGTTACGTGGACCGGTTAAGGGTAGGTGAGCAGTTCTTC. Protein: CASSYVDRLRVGEQFF.